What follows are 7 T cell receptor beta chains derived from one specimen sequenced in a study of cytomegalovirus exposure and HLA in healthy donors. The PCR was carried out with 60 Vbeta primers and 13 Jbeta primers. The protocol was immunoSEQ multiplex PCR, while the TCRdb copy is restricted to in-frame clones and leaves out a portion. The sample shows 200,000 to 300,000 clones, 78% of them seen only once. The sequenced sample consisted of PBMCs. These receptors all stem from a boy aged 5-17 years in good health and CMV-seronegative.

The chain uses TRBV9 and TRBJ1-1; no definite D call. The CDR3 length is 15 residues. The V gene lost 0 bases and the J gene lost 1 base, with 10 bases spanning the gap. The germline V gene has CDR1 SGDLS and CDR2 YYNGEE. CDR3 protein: CASSVEPGRNTEAFF. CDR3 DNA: TGTGCCAGCAGCGTAGAGCCAGGCCGGAACACTGAAGCTTTCTTT.

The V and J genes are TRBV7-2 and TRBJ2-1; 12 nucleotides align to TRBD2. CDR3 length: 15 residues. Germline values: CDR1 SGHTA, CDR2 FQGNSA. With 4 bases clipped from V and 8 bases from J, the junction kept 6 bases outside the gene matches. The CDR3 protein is CASSWTSGAGDEQFF. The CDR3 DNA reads TGTGCCAGCAGCTGGACTAGCGGGGCCGGGGATGAGCAGTTCTTC.

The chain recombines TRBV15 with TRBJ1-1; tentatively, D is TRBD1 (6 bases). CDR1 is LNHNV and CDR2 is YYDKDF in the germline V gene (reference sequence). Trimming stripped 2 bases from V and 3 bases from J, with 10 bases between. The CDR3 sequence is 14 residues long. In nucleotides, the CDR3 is TGTGCCACCAGCAGATCGCCAGGGGACACTGAAGCTTTCTTT. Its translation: CATSRSPGDTEAFF.

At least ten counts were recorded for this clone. The CDR3, as DNA: TGTGCCAGCAGTGACGGGGACTCAGATACGCAGTATTTT. It translates to CASSDGDSDTQYF. The chain combines TRBV6-4 with TRBJ2-3; a weak D match, TRBD2 (6 bases). Germline values: CDR1 MRHNA, CDR2 SNTAGT. The CDR3 totals 13 residues. Trimming stripped 2 bases from V and 4 bases from J, with 7 bases between.

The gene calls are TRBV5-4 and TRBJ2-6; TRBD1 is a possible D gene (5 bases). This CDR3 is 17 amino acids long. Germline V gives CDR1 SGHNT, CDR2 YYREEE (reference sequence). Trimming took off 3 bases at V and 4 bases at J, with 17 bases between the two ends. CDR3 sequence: CASSSPVSRAGANVLTF. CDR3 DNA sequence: TGTGCCAGCAGCTCGCCCGTGAGCAGGGCCGGGGCCAACGTCCTGACTTTC. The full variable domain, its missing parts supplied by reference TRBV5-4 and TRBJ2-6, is ETGVTQSPTHLIKTRGQQVTLRCSSQSGHNTVSWYQQALGQGPQFIFQYYREEENGRGNFPPRFSGLQFPNYSSELNVNALELDDSALYLCASSSPVSRAGANVLTFGAGSRLTVL.

The CDR3 loop reads CAWRGEVPARGNTIYF. The CDR3 region has the DNA TGTGCCTGGAGGGGGGAGGTCCCGGCACGGGGAAACACCATATATTTT. The V call is TRBV30, the J call TRBJ1-3; D is possibly TRBD1 (5 bases). CDR1 GTSNPN and CDR2 SVGIG come from the germline V gene (reference sequence). The CDR3 is 16 amino acids. V dropped 3 bases and J dropped 4 bases, with 19 bases sitting between them.

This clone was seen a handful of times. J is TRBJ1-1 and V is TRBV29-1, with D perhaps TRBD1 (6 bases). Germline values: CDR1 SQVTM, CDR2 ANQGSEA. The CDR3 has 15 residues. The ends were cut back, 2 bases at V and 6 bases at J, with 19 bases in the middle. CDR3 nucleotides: TGCAGCGTTGAAAGTATGGGCAGGGGTGAGGCTGAAGCTTTCTTT. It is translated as CSVESMGRGEAEAFF.